Listed below are T cell receptor beta chains from one sample, sequenced in a study of shared clonotypes between healthy human individuals. Generated by immunoSEQ multiplex PCR, the TCRdb table keeps only in-frame clones and is missing some. The repertoire holds some 2,500,000 clones, with under 95% as singletons. The sample was naive CD4+ T cells from PBMCs. The receptors stem from a man aged 18 to 35 in good health. Some clones in this sample may be carry-over from other donors' samples. CDR3s include the opening cysteine and the closing phenylalanine or tryptophan. D genes are given only for firm matches. For some rows the clone size is stated as once, few or many, or as a class when expanded; others skip it.

TRBJ1-5 | TRBV7-2 | NA | once | CASSYNPGGDQPQHF | TGTGCCAGCAGCTACAACCCCGGGGGAGATCAGCCCCAGCATTTT
TRBJ2-5 | TRBV28 | NA | once | CASSSGGTTAETQYF | TGTGCCAGCAGTTCCGGGGGCACGACTGCTGAGACCCAGTACTTC
TRBJ2-7 | TRBV28 | TRBD2 | NA | CASSRGASGSEEQYF | TGTGCCAGCAGCCGGGGGGCTAGCGGGAGTGAAGAGCAGTACTTC
TRBJ2-3 | TRBV5-1 | NA | NA | CASSPGDTDTQYF | TGCGCCAGCAGCCCGGGGGACACAGATACGCAGTATTTT
TRBJ1-3 | TRBV9 | NA | NA | CASSPWVGQGGNTIYF | TGTGCCAGCAGCCCCTGGGTGGGGCAGGGGGGAAACACCATATATTTT
TRBJ1-1 | TRBV30 | NA | NA | CAWSVQGATEAFF | TGTGCCTGGAGTGTACAAGGGGCCACTGAAGCTTTCTTT
TRBJ2-3 | TRBV19 | TRBD1 | NA | CASSPTGTGEADTQYF | TGTGCCAGTAGTCCGACCGGGACAGGGGAGGCAGATACGCAGTATTTT
TRBJ2-3 | TRBV6-5 | TRBD1 | NA | CASNPRDRATDTQYF | TGTGCCAGCAACCCCCGGGACAGGGCCACAGATACGCAGTATTTT
TRBJ2-5 | TRBV7-2 | TRBD1 | NA | CASRQGAQETQYF | TGTGCCAGCAGACAGGGGGCCCAAGAGACCCAGTACTTC
TRBJ1-2 | TRBV27 | NA | NA | CASSLTGARGYTF | TGTGCCAGCAGTTTAACCGGGGCAAGGGGCTACACCTTC
TRBJ2-1 | TRBV18 | TRBD2 | NA | CASSLSIPGLAGVDEQFF | TGTGCCAGCTCACTATCAATCCCGGGACTAGCGGGAGTTGATGAGCAGTTCTTC
TRBJ2-3 | TRBV9 | NA | NA | CASSLTSAFWADTQYF | TGTGCCAGCAGCCTCACCTCGGCCTTCTGGGCAGATACGCAGTATTTT
TRBJ1-3 | TRBV14 | NA | NA | CASSRGQWIGNTIYF | TGTGCCAGCAGCCGGGGGCAGTGGATTGGAAACACCATATATTTT
TRBJ1-2 | TRBV7-9 | NA | NA | CASSLLWGQDYGYTF | TGTGCCAGCAGCTTATTATGGGGGCAGGACTATGGCTACACCTTC
TRBJ2-7 | TRBV15 | NA | NA | CATSRDAGSGYEQYF | TGTGCCACCAGCAGAGATGCTGGGTCCGGGTACGAGCAGTACTTC
TRBJ2-5 | TRBV5-1 | NA | NA | CASSFQGGLETQYF | TGCGCCAGCAGCTTCCAAGGGGGGTTGGAGACCCAGTACTTC
TRBJ1-1 | TRBV9 | TRBD1 | few | CASSAEDRGQAFF | TGTGCCAGCAGCGCGGAGGACAGGGGCCAAGCTTTCTTT
TRBJ2-3 | TRBV7-2 | NA | few | CASSLLITDTQYF | TGTGCCAGCAGCTTACTTATCACAGATACGCAGTATTTT
TRBJ2-1 | TRBV28 | TRBD1 | NA | CASNTGQAKQFF | TGTGCCAGCAATACGGGACAGGCAAAGCAGTTCTTC
TRBJ2-7 | TRBV6-1 | TRBD2 | NA | CASSGLARYEQYF | TGTGCCAGCAGTGGACTAGCCCGCTACGAGCAGTACTTC
TRBJ2-7 | TRBV10-3 | TRBD2 | NA | CAISVPTSGTYEQYF | TGTGCCATCAGTGTCCCGACTAGCGGGACCTACGAGCAGTACTTC
TRBJ2-5 | TRBV5-6 | NA | once | CASSLWKETQYF | TGTGCCAGCAGCTTGTGGAAAGAGACCCAGTACTTC
TRBJ2-7 | TRBV7-3 | NA | NA | CASTLGREFWQYF | TGTGCCAGCACCTTAGGTAGGGAGTTTTGGCAGTACTTC
TRBJ1-2 | TRBV7-8 | TRBD1 | NA | CASSQPGTATYYGYTF | TGTGCCAGCAGCCAACCCGGGACAGCTACCTACTATGGCTACACCTTC
TRBJ2-3 | TRBV19 | TRBD2 | once | CASSVPAGLAGGPGTQYF | TGTGCCAGTAGTGTCCCCGCGGGACTAGCGGGAGGGCCGGGGACGCAGTATTTT
TRBJ2-7 | TRBV7-9 | NA | NA | CASSRGQNSYEQYF | TGTGCCAGCAGCCGAGGACAGAACTCCTACGAGCAGTACTTC
TRBJ1-5 | TRBV7-2 | NA | NA | CASSLPKKSQPQHF | TGTGCCAGCAGTCTCCCTAAGAAAAGTCAGCCCCAGCATTTT
TRBJ2-1 | TRBV5-1 | NA | NA | CASNGGRQDNEQFF | TGCGCCAGCAATGGGGGGAGGCAAGACAATGAGCAGTTCTTC
TRBJ2-7 | TRBV7-9 | NA | NA | CASSPAGSSYEQYF | TGTGCCAGCAGCCCTGCTGGGAGCTCCTACGAGCAGTACTTC
TRBJ2-7 | TRBV7-9 | NA | NA | CASSQLPRGDLAYEQYF | TGTGCCAGCAGCCAGCTTCCGCGCGGGGACCTGGCCTACGAGCAGTACTTC
TRBJ2-2 | TRBV10-3 | TRBD1 | NA | CAIRLGQTNTGELFF | TGTGCCATCAGGTTGGGACAGACTAACACCGGGGAGCTGTTTTTT
TRBJ2-5 | TRBV5-5 | NA | NA | CASSPDSQETQYF | TGTGCCAGCAGCCCGGACAGCCAAGAGACCCAGTACTTC
TRBJ1-2 | TRBV28 | NA | NA | CASSRVVLYGGYGYTF | TGTGCCAGCAGTAGGGTAGTTTTGTACGGAGGCTATGGCTACACCTTC
TRBJ2-1 | TRBV5-1 | NA | NA | CASSPGRTSYNEQFF | TGCGCCAGCAGCCCTGGGCGGACTTCCTACAATGAGCAGTTCTTC
TRBJ2-1 | TRBV27 | TRBD2 | NA | CASSLLRRTSGNNDEQFF | TGTGCCAGCAGTTTATTAAGAAGGACTAGCGGTAATAACGATGAGCAGTTCTTC
TRBJ1-2 | TRBV15 | NA | NA | CATRTVLSGNYGYTF | TGTGCCACCAGGACTGTTCTCTCAGGGAACTATGGCTACACCTTC
TRBJ2-1 | TRBV2 | TRBD2 | NA | CASSELAGYNEQFF | TGTGCCAGCAGTGAACTAGCGGGCTACAATGAGCAGTTCTTC
TRBJ1-1 | TRBV29-1 | NA | NA | CSARLLKPNTEAFF | TGCAGTGCCCGGCTCCTTAAACCGAACACTGAAGCTTTCTTT
TRBJ2-1 | TRBV4-3 | NA | NA | CASSQDLGGGFNNEQFF | TGCGCCAGCAGCCAAGATTTAGGCGGGGGCTTTAACAATGAGCAGTTCTTC
TRBJ2-3 | TRBV14 | NA | NA | CASAIGGTDTQYF | TGTGCCAGCGCTATTGGAGGCACAGATACGCAGTATTTT
TRBJ1-2 | TRBV19 | NA | NA | CASSIRGDFPGYTF | TGTGCCAGTAGTATCCGGGGGGACTTTCCGGGCTACACCTTC
TRBJ1-1 | TRBV4-1 | TRBD1 | NA | CASSTPGQGSGEAFF | TGCGCCAGCAGCACCCCGGGACAGGGGTCGGGTGAAGCTTTCTTT
TRBJ1-2 | TRBV7-9 | NA | NA | CASSLASGEGGYGYTF | TGTGCCAGCAGCTTAGCGTCGGGGGAGGGTGGCTATGGCTACACCTTC
TRBJ2-3 | TRBV10-3 | TRBD2 | NA | CAISEHSGLAGEGTQYF | TGTGCCATCAGTGAGCACTCCGGACTAGCGGGAGAGGGTACGCAGTATTTT
TRBJ1-2 | TRBV5-1 | TRBD1 | NA | CASSPDRGWYGYTF | TGCGCCAGCAGCCCGGACAGGGGATGGTATGGCTACACCTTC
TRBJ2-7 | TRBV2 | TRBD2 | NA | CASSMSGSGRVEQYF | TGTGCCAGCAGTATGTCGGGTAGCGGGAGGGTCGAGCAGTACTTC
TRBJ1-1 | TRBV20-1 | NA | NA | CSARDLPRAFF | TGCAGTGCTAGAGATCTCCCGAGGGCTTTCTTT
TRBJ1-1 | TRBV7-2 | NA | NA | CAGSFAANTEAFF | TGTGCCGGCAGCTTCGCCGCGAACACTGAAGCTTTCTTT
TRBJ2-5 | TRBV5-1 | TRBD1 | NA | CASSSIAGGRETQYF | TGCGCCAGCAGCTCGATTGCAGGGGGCCGGGAGACCCAGTACTTC
TRBJ2-3 | TRBV27 | NA | NA | CASSLTPWQGTQYF | TGTGCCAGCAGTCTGACCCCGTGGCAAGGTACGCAGTATTTT
TRBJ2-3 | TRBV7-3 | TRBD2 | once | CASSLGLLAGGGDTQYF | TGTGCCAGCAGCTTAGGCCTATTAGCGGGAGGGGGAGATACGCAGTATTTT
TRBJ2-7 | TRBV19 | TRBD1 | NA | CASSRTGGRYYEQYF | TGTGCCAGTAGTAGGACAGGTGGGCGCTACTACGAGCAGTACTTC
TRBJ1-5 | TRBV7-9 | NA | NA | CASSSEGINQPQHF | TGTGCCAGCAGCTCGGAGGGAATCAATCAGCCCCAGCATTTT
TRBJ1-2 | TRBV21-1 | NA | NA | CASSNLPGDGYTF | TGTGCCAGCAGCAATCTGCCAGGTGATGGCTACACCTTC